The clone carrying this T cell receptor beta chain was seen many times. With a constant-region primer, TCR beta cDNA was made from approximately 520 ng of total RNA. Nested multiplex PCR, run for three rounds with slightly modified ARM-PCR, yielded TCR beta libraries. Primers for the first two PCR rounds were TRBV1-TRBV30 forward primers and a C-beta reverse primer (roughly 10 cycles per round). One entry per CDR3 protein results from TCRdb running MiXCR on the multiplex PCR reads. The table records approximately 110,000 distinct CDR3 sequences, roughly 69% of them present only once. This entry is derived from a study of tumor-infiltrating lymphocytes in primary liver carcinoma. The study co-extracted DNA and RNA from roughly 20-30 mg of unsorted bulk tissue. This CDR3 is 13 amino acids long. Trimming removed 7 bases from V and 4 bases from J, with 14 bases in between. The germline CDR1 and CDR2 sequences are SQVTM and ANQGSEA.

Sequenced material: liver tumor tissue from sampling region 1. Subset of the sample: tumor region T1, superior pole. The source is a woman in her sixties with primary liver carcinoma and hepatitis B virus infection. The chain combines TRBV29-1 with TRBJ2-1; weak D call: TRBD1 (5 bases). CDR3 residues: CSGQGPPYNEQFF. CDR3 DNA: TGCAGCGGGCAGGGTCCCCCTTACAATGAGCAGTTCTTC.